These 27 T cell receptor beta chains came from one sample sequenced in a study of blood T cell repertoires in COVID-19 (dated by TCRdb to 2019 to 2021). Library preparation was by the immunoSEQ multiplex PCR assay. TCRdb stores this immuneACCESS table with in-frame sequences only. Part of the clones is absent; in the studies checked, under half of the shortfall reflects unresolved V genes, and no reason is known for the rest. The table for this sample lists approximately 63,000 clones; roughly 90% of them were counted only once. The leading ten clones occupy 5.1% of the sample. The sequenced material came from peripheral blood. The receptors were gathered from an older man in a cohort sampled during active COVID-19.

The sample holds one count of this clone. This sequence joins TRBV3-1 (or the pseudogene TRBV3-2) and TRBJ1-2; 11 nucleotides line up with TRBD1. V was clipped by 4 bases and J by 8 bases; unmatched bases: 6. In germline, CDR1 is LGHDT, CDR2 YNNKEL (reference sequence). This CDR3 comprises 14 residues. The CDR3 is CASSLGTGGLGYTF. The CDR3, as DNA: TGTGCCAGCAGCCTCGGGACAGGGGGGTTGGGCTACACCTTC.

The chain couples TRBV15 to TRBJ2-2, with a tentative D call TRBD1 (6 bases). The CDR3 is made up of 15 amino acids. Germline V gene sequence: CDR1 LNHNV, CDR2 YYDKDF (reference sequence). V was shortened by 5 bases and J by 4 bases, with 14 bases between the two germline ends. The CDR3 bases are TGTGCCACCAGCGGCGACAGGCCCTTCACCGGGGAGCTGTTTTTT. Translation: CATSGDRPFTGELFF.

The rearrangement joins TRBV24-1 to TRBJ2-3; 12 bases are a match to TRBD2. V gave up 7 bases and J gave up 1 base; unmatched junction bases: 5. The CDR3 has 16 residues. Germline assignment: CDR1 KGHDR and CDR2 SFDVKD. The CDR3 loop reads CATSLGTSGRTDTQYF. CDR3 in DNA: TGTGCCACCAGCCTCGGGACTAGCGGGCGCACAGATACGCAGTATTTT.

This clone was found once. This chain joins TRBV11-2 and TRBJ2-2, with D tentatively TRBD2 (5 bases). Trimming pared 3 bases from V and 4 bases from J, leaving 9 bases between. CDR3 length: 14 residues. CDR1 and CDR2 (germline): SGHAT, FQNNGV. The CDR3 bases are TGTGCCAGCAGCTTGAGGAGGACCACCGGGGAGCTGTTTTTT. Translating gives CASSLRRTTGELFF.

This chain connects TRBV7-2 to TRBJ2-7; the D is unclear. V lost 5 bases and J lost 0, with 14 bases in between. This CDR3 is 15 amino acids long. Germline V gene lookup returns CDR1 SGHTA and CDR2 FQGNSA. The CDR3 protein is CASSTAARSSYEQYF. The CDR3 nucleotides are TGTGCCAGCAGCACTGCAGCGAGAAGCTCCTACGAGCAGTACTTC.

This sequence joins TRBV5-1 and TRBJ2-6; 8 bases agree with TRBD1. Germline loops: CDR1 SGHRS, CDR2 YFSETQ. Trimming cost V 3 bases and J 0 bases; bases outside gene matches: 8. The CDR3 covers 18 residues. Here the CDR3 DNA reads TGCGCCAGCAGCTGGGGACAGGAGCTTTTCTCTGGGGCCAACGTCCTGACTTTC. It translates to CASSWGQELFSGANVLTF.

V and J are TRBV5-1 and TRBJ2-2; a weak D match, TRBD2 (5 bases). The CDR3 has 10 residues. V lost 7 bases and J lost 8, with 6 bases in between. CDR1 is SGHRS, CDR2 YFSETQ, per germline. The CDR3, as DNA: TGCGCCAGCGGGGAGGGGGAGCTGTTTTTT. Protein sequence: CASGEGELFF.

V and J are TRBV9 and TRBJ2-2; possible D gene TRBD1, 6 bases. The CDR3 contains 14 residues. The V end lost 4 bases, the J end lost 8 bases, and 15 bases lay between the germline ends. Per the germline V gene, CDR1 is SGDLS and CDR2 is YYNGEE. CDR3 residues: CASSPMTGPGELFF. The CDR3 DNA reads TGTGCCAGCAGCCCAATGACAGGTCCTGGGGAGCTGTTTTTT. The whole variable domain, filled in from reference TRBV9 and TRBJ2-2, reads DSGVTQTPKHLITATGQRVTLRCSPRSGDLSVYWYQQSLDQGLQFLIQYYNGEERAKGNILERFSAQQFPDLHSELNLSSLELGDSALYFCASSPMTGPGELFFGEGSRLTVL.

The chain combines TRBV12-5 with TRBJ1-1; TRBD1 matches 12 bases. In germline, CDR1 is LGHNT, CDR2 FRNRAP. The CDR3 is made up of 14 amino acids. J was trimmed by 5 bases and V by 7 bases; bases with no gene match: 5. The CDR3: CASEGTGGGTEAFF. CDR3 DNA: TGTGCTAGTGAAGGGACAGGGGGCGGAACTGAAGCTTTCTTT.

This sequence joins TRBV5-1 and TRBJ2-1; TRBD2 matches 11 bases. The CDR3 loop spans 16 amino acids. Looked up from germline, CDR1 is SGHRS and CDR2 is YFSETQ. V was pared by 3 bases and J by 4 bases, with 6 bases of the junction left unmatched. CDR3 in DNA: TGCGCCAGCAGCTCGGGACTAGCGGACCTTTACAATGAGCAGTTCTTC. Translated, it gives CASSSGLADLYNEQFF.

The rearrangement links TRBV30 to TRBJ2-3; TRBD2 matches 12 bases. The CDR3 has 16 residues. V lost 4 bases to trimming and J lost 1 base; unmatched junction nucleotides: 6. Germline V gene data show CDR1 as GTSNPN and CDR2 as SVGIG (reference sequence). CDR3 coding DNA: TGTGCCTGGAACAGACTAGCGGGAGCCCGCACAGATACGCAGTATTTT. Translating gives CAWNRLAGARTDTQYF.

The V gene is TRBV3-1 (or the pseudogene TRBV3-2), the J gene TRBJ2-2, with D maybe TRBD2 (5 bases). The germline gives CDR1 LGHDT, CDR2 YNNKEL (reference sequence). With 2 bases removed from V and 4 bases from J, the gap between germline ends came to 11 bases. This CDR3 comprises 15 residues. DNA for the CDR3: TGTGCCAGCAGCCAACCTAGCTTGCGCACCGGGGAGCTGTTTTTT. As protein: CASSQPSLRTGELFF.

CDR3 protein: CASSAHKNTEAFF. DNA for the CDR3: TGTGCCAGCAGCGCCCACAAGAACACTGAAGCTTTCTTT. This chain uses TRBV11-3 with TRBJ1-1; no firm D call. Trimming stripped 5 bases from V and 1 base from J, with 8 bases between. The CDR3 spans 13 residues. CDR1 SGHNT and CDR2 YENEEA come from the germline V gene.

J is TRBJ1-3 and V is TRBV4-1; 7 bases are shared with TRBD1. This CDR3 contains 17 residues. CDR1 and CDR2 from the germline V gene are MGHRA and YSYEKL. Trimming at V came to 5 bases and at J to 1 base, leaving 11 bases not matched to a gene. CDR3 sequence: CASSFRQGLNSGNTIYF. As DNA, the CDR3 is TGCGCCAGCAGCTTCCGACAGGGACTCAATTCTGGAAACACCATATATTTT.

This chain links TRBV9 with TRBJ2-3; TRBD2 matches at 11 bases. Unmatched junction bases numbered 6, after V lost 4 bases and J lost 2 bases. This CDR3 has 16 amino acids. Germline V CDR1 and CDR2: SGDLS, YYNGEE. The CDR3 sequence is CASSPRLAGLTDTQYF. Here the CDR3 DNA reads TGTGCCAGCAGCCCCAGACTAGCGGGGCTCACAGATACGCAGTATTTT.

The chain recombines TRBV21-1 with TRBJ2-5; the listed D gene, TRBD1, was not tested against the DNA. TRBV21-1 has pseudogene status. The CDR3 consists of 15 residues. CDR3 DNA: TGTGCCAGCAGCACTACGACAGGGACACAAGAGACCCAGTACTTC. Its protein is CASSTTTGTQETQYF.

This rearrangement joins TRBV6-5 to TRBJ2-7; the match to TRBD2 covers 11 bases. CDR3 length: 14 amino acids. Trimming removed 6 bases from V and 7 bases from J; junction bases left unmatched: 8. Germline V CDR1 and CDR2: MNHEY, SVGAGI. CDR3 protein: CASSLAGGPQEQYF. Here the CDR3 DNA reads TGTGCCAGCAGCTTAGCGGGAGGGCCTCAAGAGCAGTACTTC.

The V call is TRBV6-5, the J call TRBJ2-7, with TRBD2 as a possible D gene (6 bases). V gave up 5 bases and J gave up 6 bases, with 8 bases separating them. Germline V gives CDR1 MNHEY, CDR2 SVGAGI. This CDR3 has 11 residues. The CDR3 region has the DNA TGTGCCAGCAGTCTGGGAGGCGAGCAGTACTTC. It encodes CASSLGGEQYF.

The genes are TRBV4-3 and TRBJ1-6, with 7 bases that match TRBD1. J was trimmed by 8 bases and V by 4 bases; bases with no gene match: 5. The germline V gene has CDR1 LGHNA and CDR2 YSLEER. The CDR3 sequence is 14 residues long. CDR3 in amino acids: CASSLGTVDSPLHF. As DNA, the CDR3 is TGCGCCAGCAGCCTTGGGACAGTGGATTCACCCCTCCACTTT.

This chain connects TRBV16 to TRBJ1-5; tentatively, D is TRBD1 (6 bases). V lost 4 bases to trimming and J lost 7 bases, with 8 bases between them. The CDR3 spans 12 residues. CDR1 is KGHSY, CDR2 FQNENV, per germline. CDR3 protein: CASSPGEQPQHF. The CDR3 nucleotides are TGTGCCAGCAGCCCAGGGGAACAGCCCCAGCATTTT.

The chain employs TRBV11-1 and TRBJ2-1, with 11 positions matching TRBD2. J gave up 3 bases and V 6 bases, and 7 bases lay outside the gene matches. The CDR3 has 16 residues. The germline V gene encodes CDR1 SGHAT and CDR2 FQDESV (reference sequence). The CDR3 DNA is TGTGCCAGCAGTCTTAGCGGGGGGGCGTTCTACAATGAGCAGTTCTTC. Amino acids: CASSLSGGAFYNEQFF.

Only a few counts were recorded for this clone. V usage is TRBV4-2 and J usage is TRBJ2-2; 13 bases align to TRBD2. The CDR3 runs 18 residues. Germline trimming cut 3 bases from V and 0 bases from J; bases unmatched to any gene: 4. From germline, CDR1 is LGHNA and CDR2 YNFKEQ. CDR3 region: CASSQGLAGSANTGELFF. CDR3 bases: TGTGCCAGCAGCCAGGGACTAGCGGGGAGCGCGAACACCGGGGAGCTGTTTTTT.

A single count supports this clone. The rearrangement joins TRBV5-1 to TRBJ2-7, with TRBD1 identical over 7 bases. CDR1 and CDR2 (germline): SGHRS, YFSETQ. This CDR3 is built from 14 residues. V was pared by 0 bases and J by 2 bases, with 2 bases of the junction left unmatched. CDR3 residues: CASSLDRGAYEQYF. The DNA for the CDR3 is TGCGCCAGCAGCTTGGACAGGGGTGCCTACGAGCAGTACTTC.

The rearrangement links TRBV27 to TRBJ2-7, with TRBD2 as a possible D gene (7 bases). The CDR3 is made up of 12 amino acids. Trimming pared 5 bases from V and 5 bases from J, leaving 10 bases between. Germline V gene lookup returns CDR1 MNHEY and CDR2 SMNVEV (reference sequence). CDR3 in amino acids: CASSLGGDEQYF. The CDR3 DNA is TGTGCCAGCAGTCTAGGGGGGGACGAGCAGTACTTC.

The genes are TRBV27 and TRBJ2-7, with 7 bases that match TRBD2. The germline V gene has CDR1 MNHEY and CDR2 SMNVEV (reference sequence). This CDR3 comprises 14 residues. With V trimmed by 3 bases and J by 0 bases, 2 bases remained unmatched. Here the CDR3 reads CASSLGGTSYEQYF. CDR3 DNA: TGTGCCAGCAGTTTGGGAGGGACCTCCTACGAGCAGTACTTC.

The V gene is TRBV5-6, the J gene TRBJ1-2, with unresolved D. Germline assignment: CDR1 SGHDT and CDR2 YYEEEE. Trimming left V 4 bases short and J 1 base short, with 14 bases between. This CDR3 contains 15 residues. CDR3: CASSLRRLLNYGYTF. In nucleotides, the CDR3 is TGTGCCAGCAGCCTTCGCAGGCTGCTTAACTATGGCTACACCTTC.

CDR3 nucleotide sequence: TGTGCCAGCAGCTTGATCCGACAGGGAGGTGGCTACACCTTC. This encodes CASSLIRQGGGYTF. The chain employs TRBV5-5 and TRBJ1-2, with 7 bases fitting TRBD1. Trimming at V came to 1 base and at J to 7 bases, leaving 7 bases not matched to a gene. The CDR3 runs 14 residues. The germline V gene has CDR1 SGHKS and CDR2 YYEKEE (reference sequence).